This T cell receptor (beta chain) was recovered during a study of shared clonotypes between healthy human individuals. Overall study results and limits: In general, naive subsets displayed greater estimated richness than memory subsets did. A few donors showed sharing of about 4.8% of naive CD4 clonotypes.

This CDR3 contains 15 residues. Trimming at V came to 0 bases and at J to 6 bases, leaving 4 bases not matched to a gene. Germline V lookup: CDR1 MNHEY, CDR2 SVGAGI. In the case of this clone: Antigen specificity is unknown.

Some clones are missing from TCRdb's copy, which holds only in-frame ones; the method was immunoSEQ multiplex PCR. Seen here are 600,000 to 750,000 clones, roughly 72% observed once, and the top ten hold 1.8%. This clonotype was sampled from a woman aged 25 to 39 in good health. This rearrangement joins TRBV6-5 to TRBJ2-1; TRBD2 matches at 8 bases. Sample: memory CD4+ T cells sorted from blood. Subset reported: CD45RA-negative fraction. The CDR3: CASSYSTGGTNEQFF. The CDR3 DNA is TGTGCCAGCAGTTACTCGACGGGAGGGACCAATGAGCAGTTCTTC.